This TCR beta chain appears in the sequencing data of a study of T-cell memory formation after mild COVID-19. In the study overall: Largely donor-specific sequence clusters came from two donors.

Employing constant-segment primers, 5'RACE generated TCR alpha and TCR beta cDNA libraries bearing sample barcodes and UMIs. Via MiXCR, TCRdb re-called the 5' RACE reads, giving one row per CDR3 protein. This sample carries about 240,000 distinct CDR3 sequences, around a tenth of them seen once, and the ten largest clones take 20% to 25%. The germline V and J ends were trimmed by 5 bases and 0 bases, with 22 bases remaining between them. Germline V lookup: CDR1 SGHVS, CDR2 FNYEAQ. CDR3 length equals 18 residues. Overall study results and limits: CD4/CD8 balance characterized clones contracting day 15 to 85, and CD4+ skew characterized later expanders. The pre-infection memory compartment contained some responding clones, suggesting cross-reactive memory joined.

This clonotype was found a few times. Antigen unknown. The receptor comes from a man between 18 and 35 years old who had mild COVID-19 (a few samples of this study predate the infection). Cell type and time point are not known. V is TRBV7-6 and J is TRBJ1-2; D call uncertain. Sequencing was done on a sample of PBMCs or a T cell subset sorted from them (not recorded which). The CDR3 protein is CASSHRQETPLANYGYTF. DNA for the CDR3: TGTGCCAGCAGCCACCGACAAGAAACTCCCTTAGCTAACTATGGCTACACCTTC.